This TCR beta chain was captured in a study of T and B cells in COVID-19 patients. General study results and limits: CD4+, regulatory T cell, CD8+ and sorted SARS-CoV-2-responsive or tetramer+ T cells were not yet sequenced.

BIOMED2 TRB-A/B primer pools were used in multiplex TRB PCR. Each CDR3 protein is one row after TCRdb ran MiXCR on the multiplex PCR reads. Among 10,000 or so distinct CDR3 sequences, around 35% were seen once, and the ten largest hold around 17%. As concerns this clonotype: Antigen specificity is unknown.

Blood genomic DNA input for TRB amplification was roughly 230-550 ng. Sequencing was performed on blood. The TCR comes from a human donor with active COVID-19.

The CDR3 reads CASSLASRGRGRNIQYF. The CDR3 nucleotides read TGTGCCAGCAGCTTGGCCTCACGGGGCAGGGGGCGAAATATCCAGTACTTC. The chain links TRBV5-6 to TRBJ2-5; TRBD1 aligns across 8 bases. There are 17 residues in the CDR3. Germline V gene data show CDR1 as SGHDT and CDR2 as YYEEEE. J gave up 10 bases and V 0 bases, and 17 bases lay outside the gene matches.